The subject of this entry is one T cell receptor (beta chain). Its antigen remains unknown. Germline CDR1 LNHDA, CDR2 SQIVND (reference sequence). The CDR3 totals 15 residues. V was clipped by 0 bases and J by 0 bases, with 8 bases between them. The data stem from a study of graft-versus-host responses after intestinal transplantation. For the study at large: Among the recipients, transplants were multivisceral, liver-intestinal, or isolated intestinal.

The table came from immunoSEQ multiplex PCR; TCRdb's copy has only in-frame clones and leaves some out. The sample includes 90,000 to 130,000 clones, just over 90% seen only once; the top ten take roughly 0.5%. The chain carries TRBV19 and TRBJ1-1, with no clear D. The source was unstimulated CD8+ T cells sorted from spleen or lymph node cells, collected before intestinal transplant. The source of this sequence is a human donor who received an intestinal transplant. CDR3 amino acids: CASSIELLMNTEAFF. CDR3 coding DNA: TGTGCCAGTAGTATAGAGCTGTTAATGAACACTGAAGCTTTCTTT.